Below, 5 T cell receptor beta chains from the same sample are listed, as sequenced in a study of T cells after yellow fever vaccination. From the 5' RACE reads, TCRdb called clonotypes with MiXCR, one entry per CDR3 protein. Of 400,000 or so distinct CDR3 sequences in the sample, under 7.5% are singletons; the top ten hold approximately 15%. The input for sequencing was PBMCs, taken 5 days after the yellow fever booster vaccination. These receptors were taken from a man aged 25 to 40 who received the YFV17D yellow fever vaccine.

This clonotype came up many times. J is TRBJ2-5 and V is TRBV29-1, with D tentatively TRBD1 or TRBD2 (5 bases each). Germline V gene sequence: CDR1 SQVTM, CDR2 ANQGSEA. The CDR3 runs 13 residues. Between the trimmed V and J ends, which lost 8 bases and 2 bases, there was a span of 15 bases. In nucleotides, the CDR3 is TGCAGCATATTACCGGGGCGACAAGAGACCCAGTACTTC. It translates to CSILPGRQETQYF.

This clonotype was recorded a few times. The rearrangement joins TRBV20-1 to TRBJ2-3, with 10 positions matching TRBD2. This CDR3 is built from 15 residues. Germline V gene data show CDR1 as DFQATT and CDR2 as SNEGSKA (reference sequence). V shed 2 bases and J 0 bases; nucleotides not matched to a gene: 2. CDR3 DNA sequence: TGCAGTGCTAGACCAGCGGGAGGGAGCACAGATACGCAGTATTTT. Protein sequence: CSARPAGGSTDTQYF.

The J gene is TRBJ2-3, the V gene TRBV11-2; no reliable D call. Germline V gene sequence: CDR1 SGHAT, CDR2 FQNNGV. The V end lost 4 bases, the J end lost 5 bases, and 10 bases lay between the germline ends. The CDR3 loop spans 13 amino acids. The CDR3 reads CASSSFLGDTQYF. The DNA of the CDR3 is TGTGCCAGCAGCTCATTTTTGGGAGATACGCAGTATTTT.

This clonotype was observed a handful of times. The chain joins TRBV10-3 to TRBJ2-3; 11 bases align to TRBD2. V gave up 3 bases and J gave up 5 bases; unmatched junction bases: 4. This CDR3 contains 15 residues. Germline V gene sequence: CDR1 ENHRY, CDR2 SYGVKD. For the CDR3, the DNA is TGTGCCATCAGTGAACTAGCGGGAGCGGGAGATACGCAGTATTTT. Translated: CAISELAGAGDTQYF.

The chain is built from TRBV9 and TRBJ2-7; D could derive from TRBD1 or TRBD2 (8 bases each). Germline CDR1 SGDLS, CDR2 YYNGEE. CDR3 length: 18 amino acids. Trimming shortened V by 6 bases and J by 4 bases, and 29 bases separated the two germline ends. CDR3 bases: TGTGCCAGCACCCCAGGGGGCCCCACAAGCGGGAGTCTTTACGAGCAGTACTTC. Its protein is CASTPGGPTSGSLYEQYF.